The present T cell receptor beta chain was sequenced within a study of blood T cell repertoires in COVID-19. Looking at the study overall: Some COVID-19 samples were acute and others convalescent; all came from the United States, Italy and Spain. T cells, B-cell-depleted T cells, or PBMCs supplied cDNA or gDNA.

Trimming at V came to 6 bases and at J to 1 base, leaving 8 bases not matched to a gene. The germline CDR1 and CDR2 sequences are KGHDR and SFDVKD. The CDR3 is 16 amino acids. Generated by immunoSEQ multiplex PCR, the TCRdb table keeps only in-frame clones and is missing some. The table includes some 87,000 clones, almost 95% detected once. V usage is TRBV24-1 and J usage is TRBJ2-3, with 8 bases identical to TRBD2. This TCR was recovered from a woman aged 55-69 years with active COVID-19. The sample comprised peripheral blood. Written as DNA, the CDR3 is TGTGCCACCAGTCGCCCCCCGGGGGGGGGCACAGATACGCAGTATTTT. Its protein is CATSRPPGGGTDTQYF.